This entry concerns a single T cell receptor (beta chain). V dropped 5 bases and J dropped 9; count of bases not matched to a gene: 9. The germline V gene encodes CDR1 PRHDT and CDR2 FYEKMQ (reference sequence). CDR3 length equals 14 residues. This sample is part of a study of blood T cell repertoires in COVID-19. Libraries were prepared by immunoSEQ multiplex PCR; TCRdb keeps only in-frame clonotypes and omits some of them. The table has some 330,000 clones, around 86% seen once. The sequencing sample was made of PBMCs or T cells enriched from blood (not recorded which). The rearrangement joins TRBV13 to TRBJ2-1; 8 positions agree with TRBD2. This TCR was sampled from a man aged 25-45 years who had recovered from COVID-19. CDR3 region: CASSMREVLIEQFF. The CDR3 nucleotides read TGTGCCAGCAGCATGCGGGAGGTCCTGATTGAGCAGTTCTTC.